These T cell receptor beta chains were read from a single sample in a study of T-cell memory formation after mild COVID-19. TCRdb reprocessed the 5' RACE reads with MiXCR, giving one entry per CDR3 protein. The table records under 300,000 distinct CDR3 sequences, 16% of them present only once. The sample was PBMCs or a T cell subset sorted from them (not recorded which). The source of these receptors is a man younger than 35 who had mild COVID-19 (a few samples of this study predate the infection). Cell type and time point are not known. Each CDR3 is given with its conserved first and last residue. Each record gives: D gene, V gene, CDR3 length, clone size, J gene, CDR3 protein, CDR3 DNA. A D gene is named only where the DNA matches it firmly. For some rows the clone size is stated as once, few or many, or as a class when expanded; others skip it.

D: TRBD1; V: TRBV7-2; length: 15; size: few; J: TRBJ1-6; CDR3: CASSLSTGMYSPLHF; DNA: TGTGCCAGCAGCCTTTCGACAGGGATGTATTCACCCCTCCACTTT
D: TRBD1; V: TRBV7-2; length: 18; size: few; J: TRBJ1-1; CDR3: CASSLASDWTGTHFGAFF; DNA: TGTGCCAGCAGCCTCGCTTCTGATTGGACAGGAACCCACTTTGGGGCTTTCTTT
D: TRBD1; V: TRBV5-1; length: 12; size: many; J: TRBJ2-1; CDR3: CASTAGGNEQFF; DNA: TGCGCCAGCACAGCAGGGGGCAATGAGCAGTTCTTC
D: TRBD1; V: TRBV7-9; length: 16; size: -; J: TRBJ2-3; CDR3: CASSQGQGYSTDTQYF; DNA: TGTGCCAGCAGCCAAGGACAGGGCTATAGCACAGATACGCAGTATTTT
D: TRBD1; V: TRBV6-2/TRBV6-3; length: 17; size: -; J: TRBJ2-4; CDR3: CASSYDDRGQSKNIQYF; DNA: TGTGCCAGCAGTTACGATGACAGGGGGCAATCCAAAAACATTCAGTACTTC
D: TRBD2; V: TRBV15; length: 14; size: few; J: TRBJ2-3; CDR3: CATSRERGGDTQYF; DNA: TGTGCCACCAGCAGAGAGCGGGGGGGGGATACGCAGTATTTT
D: -; V: TRBV12-3/TRBV12-4; length: 13; size: -; J: TRBJ1-1; CDR3: CASTLTGGTEAFF; DNA: TGTGCCAGCACCCTAACCGGGGGAACTGAAGCTTTCTTT
D: TRBD1; V: TRBV5-1; length: 15; size: -; J: TRBJ2-7; CDR3: CASSPGQTSSYEQYF; DNA: TGCGCCAGCAGCCCGGGACAGACGAGCTCCTACGAGCAGTACTTC
D: TRBD1; V: TRBV25-1; length: 14; size: few; J: TRBJ2-2; CDR3: CASKRDSQYGELFF; DNA: TGTGCCAGCAAGAGGGACAGTCAATACGGGGAGCTGTTTTTT
D: TRBD1; V: TRBV6-5; length: 14; size: -; J: TRBJ1-5; CDR3: CASSRGQGDQPQHF; DNA: TGTGCCAGCAGCCGCGGACAGGGTGATCAGCCCCAGCATTTT
D: TRBD1; V: TRBV7-9; length: 14; size: -; J: TRBJ1-5; CDR3: CASSYGTDYQPQHF; DNA: TGTGCCAGCAGCTACGGGACAGATTATCAGCCCCAGCATTTT
D: TRBD1; V: TRBV6-5; length: 14; size: once; J: TRBJ1-2; CDR3: CASRRGQGNYGYTF; DNA: TGTGCCAGCAGACGCGGACAGGGGAACTATGGCTACACCTTC
D: -; V: TRBV2; length: 15; size: few; J: TRBJ1-5; CDR3: CASSYRVLSNQPQHF; DNA: TGTGCCAGCTCCTACAGGGTTCTCAGCAATCAGCCCCAGCATTTT
D: -; V: TRBV7-9; length: 16; size: few; J: TRBJ1-2; CDR3: CASSYVAGADSYGYTF; DNA: TGTGCCAGCAGCTATGTAGCGGGGGCCGATTCCTATGGCTACACCTTC
D: -; V: TRBV5-1; length: 15; size: -; J: TRBJ2-2; CDR3: CASMSGSRTTGELFF; DNA: TGCGCCAGCATGTCTGGGAGTCGAACCACCGGGGAGCTGTTTTTT
D: -; V: TRBV7-2; length: 16; size: -; J: TRBJ1-5; CDR3: CASSFLGWGSNQPQHF; DNA: TGTGCCAGCAGCTTTCTCGGGTGGGGAAGCAATCAGCCCCAGCATTTT
D: -; V: TRBV20-1; length: 14; size: -; J: TRBJ2-2; CDR3: CSARQLQGPGELFF; DNA: TGCAGTGCTAGACAACTACAGGGTCCCGGGGAGCTGTTTTTT
D: TRBD2; V: TRBV7-9; length: 15; size: -; J: TRBJ2-3; CDR3: CASNIERGNTDTQYF; DNA: TGTGCCAGCAACATTGAGCGGGGGAACACAGATACGCAGTATTTT
D: TRBD1; V: TRBV4-2; length: 17; size: -; J: TRBJ2-3; CDR3: CASSQDLTDRVSDTQYF; DNA: TGTGCCAGCAGCCAAGATCTAACAGACAGGGTCTCAGATACGCAGTATTTT
D: -; V: TRBV7-2; length: 14; size: many; J: TRBJ2-7; CDR3: CASSLGGDSYEQYF; DNA: TGTGCCAGCAGCTTAGGCGGGGACTCCTACGAGCAGTACTTC
D: -; V: TRBV29-1; length: 12; size: -; J: TRBJ2-2; CDR3: CSVELNTGELFF; DNA: TGCAGCGTTGAACTGAACACCGGGGAGCTGTTTTTT
D: TRBD2; V: TRBV6-2/TRBV6-3; length: 14; size: few; J: TRBJ2-5; CDR3: CASRPLAVQETQYF; DNA: TGTGCCAGCAGACCACTAGCGGTCCAAGAGACCCAGTACTTC
D: -; V: TRBV3-1; length: 14; size: few; J: TRBJ2-7; CDR3: CASSQVPLVYEQYF; DNA: TGTGCCAGCAGCCAAGTACCCCTAGTCTACGAGCAGTACTTC
D: -; V: TRBV20-1; length: 12; size: few; J: TRBJ1-1; CDR3: CSARRVNTEAFF; DNA: TGCAGTGCTCGTAGGGTGAACACTGAAGCTTTCTTT
D: -; V: TRBV4-3; length: 12; size: few; J: TRBJ2-1; CDR3: CASSQVGNEQFF; DNA: TGCGCCAGCAGCCAAGTTGGGAATGAGCAGTTCTTC
D: TRBD2; V: TRBV5-1; length: 16; size: -; J: TRBJ2-2; CDR3: CASKASGGENTGELFF; DNA: TGCGCCAGCAAGGCTAGCGGGGGAGAGAACACCGGGGAGCTGTTTTTT
D: -; V: TRBV5-1; length: 13; size: -; J: TRBJ1-4; CDR3: CASSLEGTEKLFF; DNA: TGCGCCAGCAGCTTGGAAGGGACCGAAAAACTGTTTTTT
D: -; V: TRBV4-3; length: 15; size: -; J: TRBJ1-6; CDR3: CASSQDVERGSPLHF; DNA: TGCGCCAGCAGCCAAGATGTGGAGCGGGGATCACCCCTCCACTTT
D: TRBD1; V: TRBV4-3; length: 15; size: few; J: TRBJ1-2; CDR3: CASSQDKDRGLGYTF; DNA: TGCGCCAGCAGCCAAGATAAGGACAGGGGCCTTGGCTACACCTTC
D: TRBD1; V: TRBV5-1; length: 12; size: -; J: TRBJ1-1; CDR3: CASSLEQGEAFF; DNA: TGCGCCAGCAGCTTGGAGCAGGGGGAGGCTTTCTTT
D: -; V: TRBV5-4; length: 14; size: -; J: TRBJ1-1; CDR3: CASSLDQVNTEAFF; DNA: TGTGCCAGCAGCTTGGATCAGGTGAACACTGAAGCTTTCTTT
D: TRBD1; V: TRBV7-9; length: 14; size: -; J: TRBJ1-2; CDR3: CASSERQGSYGYTF; DNA: TGTGCCAGCAGCGAGCGACAGGGGTCATATGGCTACACCTTC
D: -; V: TRBV5-1; length: 14; size: -; J: TRBJ2-3; CDR3: CASRGRPGVDTQYF; DNA: TGCGCCAGCAGGGGCAGGCCGGGAGTAGATACGCAGTATTTT
D: -; V: TRBV7-2; length: 15; size: many; J: TRBJ2-2; CDR3: CASSSQGRINGELFF; DNA: TGTGCCAGCAGCTCGCAGGGGAGGATAAACGGGGAGCTGTTTTTT
D: -; V: TRBV20-1; length: 13; size: few; J: TRBJ2-3; CDR3: CSARDWATDTQYF; DNA: TGCAGTGCGAGGGATTGGGCCACAGATACGCAGTATTTT
D: -; V: TRBV7-2; length: 15; size: once; J: TRBJ2-1; CDR3: CASSLAIGLSNEQFF; DNA: TGTGCCAGCAGCTTAGCGATAGGGTTGAGCAATGAGCAGTTCTTC
D: TRBD2; V: TRBV7-2; length: 14; size: -; J: TRBJ2-1; CDR3: CASKLAGGYNEQFF; DNA: TGTGCCAGCAAACTGGCGGGGGGGTACAATGAGCAGTTCTTC
D: TRBD2; V: TRBV12-3/TRBV12-4; length: 14; size: many; J: TRBJ2-3; CDR3: CASTTRAGGDTQYF; DNA: TGTGCCAGCACCACAAGGGCGGGAGGGGATACGCAGTATTTT
D: -; V: TRBV29-1; length: 14; size: -; J: TRBJ1-4; CDR3: CSVEGRGDNEKLFF; DNA: TGCAGCGTTGAAGGCAGGGGAGATAATGAAAAACTGTTTTTT
D: -; V: TRBV15; length: 13; size: few; J: TRBJ1-1; CDR3: CATSRDPQGSAFF; DNA: TGTGCCACCAGCAGAGATCCGCAGGGATCGGCTTTCTTT
D: -; V: TRBV10-3; length: 14; size: -; J: TRBJ1-5; CDR3: CAISDQTGNQPQHF; DNA: TGTGCCATCAGTGATCAGACAGGCAATCAGCCCCAGCATTTT
D: TRBD1; V: TRBV5-1; length: 16; size: few; J: TRBJ1-6; CDR3: CASSSAGQLGDSPLHF; DNA: TGCGCCAGCAGCTCGGCGGGACAGCTTGGGGATTCACCCCTCCACTTT
D: TRBD1; V: TRBV7-2; length: 16; size: -; J: TRBJ2-5; CDR3: CASSLIGQGAGETQYF; DNA: TGTGCCAGCAGCTTAATCGGACAGGGGGCGGGAGAGACCCAGTACTTC
D: TRBD1; V: TRBV5-1; length: 15; size: -; J: TRBJ1-1; CDR3: CASRTGTGATTEAFF; DNA: TGCGCCAGCAGGACCGGGACAGGGGCTACTACTGAAGCTTTCTTT
D: TRBD1; V: TRBV18; length: 16; size: few; J: TRBJ2-5; CDR3: CASSPRPGTGEETQYF; DNA: TGTGCCAGCTCACCACGCCCCGGGACAGGGGAAGAGACCCAGTACTTC
D: TRBD1; V: TRBV9; length: 15; size: -; J: TRBJ1-3; CDR3: CASSWTGSSGNTIYF; DNA: TGTGCCAGCTCCTGGACAGGGAGCTCTGGAAACACCATATATTTT
D: -; V: TRBV10-3; length: 14; size: once; J: TRBJ1-5; CDR3: CAISESINSQPQHF; DNA: TGTGCCATCAGTGAGTCGATTAACAGTCAGCCCCAGCATTTT
D: -; V: TRBV9; length: 15; size: few; J: TRBJ2-5; CDR3: CASSVVFGGQETQYF; DNA: TGTGCCAGCAGCGTAGTTTTCGGGGGACAAGAGACCCAGTACTTC
D: TRBD2; V: TRBV19; length: 16; size: -; J: TRBJ2-3; CDR3: CASSSIAGGRTDTQYF; DNA: TGTGCCAGTAGTTCCATAGCGGGGGGGCGGACAGATACGCAGTATTTT
D: -; V: TRBV6-5; length: 16; size: -; J: TRBJ2-2; CDR3: CASSYEGGADTGELFF; DNA: TGTGCCAGCAGTTACGAGGGGGGGGCCGACACCGGGGAGCTGTTTTTT
D: -; V: TRBV25-1; length: 14; size: few; J: TRBJ2-4; CDR3: CASSASVGPDIQYF; DNA: TGTGCCAGCAGTGCCTCTGTGGGGCCGGACATTCAGTACTTC
D: -; V: TRBV4-1; length: 16; size: few; J: TRBJ1-3; CDR3: CASSQEGQISGNTIYF; DNA: TGCGCCAGCAGCCAAGAGGGACAAATATCTGGAAACACCATATATTTT
D: TRBD1; V: TRBV18; length: 16; size: few; J: TRBJ2-2; CDR3: CASSRLRDRATGELFF; DNA: TGTGCCAGCTCACGCCTCCGGGACAGGGCCACCGGGGAGCTGTTTTTT
D: -; V: TRBV5-6; length: 14; size: many; J: TRBJ2-5; CDR3: CASSFWDTGETQYF; DNA: TGTGCCAGCAGCTTTTGGGACACTGGGGAGACCCAGTACTTC